The 19 T cell receptor beta chains reported below all come from one sample, sequenced in a study of T cells in Graves' hyperthyroidism and ophthalmopathy. It was RNA transcripts that yielded the amplified TCR beta CDR3 regions. The HTBI set primed first-round TCR CDR3 RT-PCR. TCRdb recomputed calls from the multiplex PCR reads with MiXCR, one row per CDR3 protein. The table lists approximately 410,000 distinct CDR3 sequences, under 15% of them singletons, with less than 15% in the top ten. The specimen was blood. The receptors originated from a man between 18 and 35 years old with Graves' ophthalmopathy.

In its sample, this clonotype was seen many times. The genes are TRBV12-3 or TRBV12-4 and TRBJ1-4, with D possibly matching TRBD1 (6 bases). With 6 bases removed from V and 1 base from J, the gap between germline ends came to 6 bases. CDR3 length equals 13 residues. In DNA form, the CDR3 reads TGTGCCAGCAGGGACAGAACTAATGAAAAACTGTTTTTT. Translation gives CASRDRTNEKLFF.

V and J are TRBV19 and TRBJ1-2; D gene uncertain. Trimming left V 5 bases short and J 6 bases short, with 10 bases between. Germline CDR1 and CDR2: LNHDA and SQIVND (reference sequence). This CDR3 comprises 12 residues. DNA for the CDR3: TGTGCCAGTAGTGCACCAGAGGATGGCTACACCTTC. It specifies CASSAPEDGYTF.

The rearrangement links TRBV30 to TRBJ1-2, with D perhaps matching TRBD1 (5 bases). V was shortened by 0 bases and J by 7 bases, with 12 bases between the two germline ends. CDR1 and CDR2 from the germline V gene are GTSNPN and SVGIG (reference sequence). The CDR3 is 13 residues long. As DNA, the CDR3 is TGTGCCTGGAGTGTCGGGACCTTGGCTGGCTACACCTTC. As protein: CAWSVGTLAGYTF.

This clonotype occurred a few times. The genes are TRBV6-1 and TRBJ1-4; D perhaps matches TRBD1 (6 bases). Germline lookup yields CDR1 MNHNS and CDR2 SASEGT. V lost 2 bases and J 6 bases, leaving 13 bases between the germline ends. CDR3 length: 15 residues. The CDR3 loop is CASSEINREDEKLFF. For the CDR3, the DNA is TGTGCCAGCAGTGAAATTAACAGGGAAGATGAAAAACTGTTTTTT.

This clonotype appeared many times. The V and J genes are TRBV18 and TRBJ1-2; D is ambiguous. The CDR3 spans 12 residues. Trimming pared 3 bases from V and 3 bases from J, leaving 5 bases between. CDR1 is KGHSH, CDR2 LQKENI, per germline. CDR3 coding DNA: TGTGCCAGCTCACCGTCGTACTATGGCTACACCTTC. As protein: CASSPSYYGYTF.

The gene calls are TRBV29-1 and TRBJ1-1; perhaps TRBD1 as D (5 bases). V dropped 5 bases and J dropped 0 bases, with 13 bases sitting between them. Germline V gene lookup returns CDR1 SQVTM and CDR2 ANQGSEA. The length of the CDR3 is 14 residues. As DNA, the CDR3 is TGCAGCGTTCACAAGGGGAGCATGAACACTGAAGCTTTCTTT. Residues: CSVHKGSMNTEAFF.

This clonotype was counted ten times or more. V usage is TRBV11-2 and J usage is TRBJ2-3; 9 bases align to TRBD1. CDR3 length: 15 amino acids. Germline V CDR1 and CDR2: SGHAT, FQNNGV. V lost 5 bases to trimming and J lost 0 bases; unmatched junction nucleotides: 3. In DNA form, the CDR3 reads TGTGCCAGCAGCCACAGGGGGCGTAGCACAGATACGCAGTATTTT. Its translation: CASSHRGRSTDTQYF.

This clonotype was seen ten or more times. The chain employs TRBV2 and TRBJ2-5; D ambiguous. Germline assignment: CDR1 SNHLY and CDR2 FYNNEI. The CDR3 length is 15 residues. Trimming left V 7 bases short and J 5 bases short, with 20 bases between. CDR3 sequence reads: CASTLILVPSETQYF. The CDR3 nucleotides are TGTGCCAGCACCCTGATCCTAGTCCCTTCTGAGACCCAGTACTTC.

This clonotype was detected only a few times. V gene TRBV30 combines with J gene TRBJ2-7, with 10 bases that match TRBD1. This CDR3 has 13 residues. From germline, CDR1 is GTSNPN and CDR2 SVGIG (reference sequence). The V and J ends lost 5 bases and 7 bases, in that order; junction bases with no gene match: 8. The CDR3 nucleotides are TGTGCCTGGGAAAGGGACAGGGGTCTTGAGCAGTACTTC. Its protein is CAWERDRGLEQYF.

This clonotype occurred a few times. The genes are TRBV7-9 and TRBJ1-1; D remains unclear. V lost 2 bases, J lost 0 bases, and 4 bases lay in between. CDR3 length: 13 amino acids. Germline V lookup: CDR1 SEHNR, CDR2 FQNEAQ (reference sequence). The CDR3 bases are TGTGCCAGCAGCTTACCATTGAACACTGAAGCTTTCTTT. This codes for CASSLPLNTEAFF.

The J gene is TRBJ2-3, the V gene TRBV10-3; 7 positions agree with TRBD1. This CDR3 is 15 amino acids long. V was pared by 2 bases and J by 1 base, with 3 bases of the junction left unmatched. Germline lookup yields CDR1 ENHRY and CDR2 SYGVKD. The CDR3 loop reads CAISERQGGTDTQYF. The CDR3 nucleotides read TGTGCCATCAGTGAGCGACAGGGTGGCACAGATACGCAGTATTTT.

This clonotype was seen repeatedly, ten times or more. J is TRBJ2-1 and V is TRBV2; TRBD2 aligns across 8 bases. The junction had 4 bases not matched to a gene; V was cut back by 1 base and J by 5 bases. The V gene's germline CDR1 is SNHLY and CDR2 FYNNEI. The CDR3 consists of 15 residues. The CDR3 protein is CASSEELAADNEQFF. For the CDR3, the DNA is TGTGCCAGCAGTGAAGAACTAGCGGCTGACAATGAGCAGTTCTTC.

This clonotype showed up many times. The V call is TRBV7-9, the J call TRBJ2-5; 7 nucleotides agree with TRBD1. The CDR3 contains 15 residues. The J segment lost 1 base and the V segment lost 5 bases, leaving 7 bases of the junction unmatched. Germline-derived CDR1 and CDR2 are SEHNR and FQNEAQ (reference sequence). The CDR3 here is CASSQRQGSQETQYF. CDR3 sequence (DNA): TGTGCCAGCAGCCAGAGACAGGGTAGCCAAGAGACCCAGTACTTC.

At least ten counts were recorded for this clonotype. The V and J genes are TRBV13 and TRBJ2-5; TRBD1 matches at 10 bases. The CDR3 totals 15 residues. J gave up 5 bases and V 5 bases, and 8 bases lay outside the gene matches. CDR1 is PRHDT, CDR2 FYEKMQ, per germline (reference sequence). CDR3: CASSQRQGAGETQYF. CDR3 coding DNA: TGTGCCAGCAGCCAAAGACAGGGGGCGGGGGAGACCCAGTACTTC.

In this sample, this clonotype turned up many times. This chain uses TRBV7-9 with TRBJ1-4; TRBD1 is a possible D gene (6 bases). The CDR3 runs to 15 residues. Trimming shortened V by 1 base and J by 5 bases, and 11 bases separated the two germline ends. Germline V gene data show CDR1 as SEHNR and CDR2 as FQNEAQ (reference sequence). DNA for the CDR3: TGTGCCAGCAGCTTAGGAGCAGGGGAAAATGAAAAACTGTTTTTT. This sequence encodes CASSLGAGENEKLFF.

The genes are TRBV7-6 and TRBJ1-5; 9 nucleotides align to TRBD1. Looked up from germline, CDR1 is SGHVS and CDR2 is FNYEAQ. The CDR3 covers 15 residues. The ends lost 5 bases at V and 12 bases at J; junction bases unmatched: 14. CDR3 sequence: CASSKSPGTGRSQHF. The CDR3 DNA reads TGTGCCAGCAGCAAAAGTCCCGGGACAGGGAGAAGCCAGCATTTT.

The chain links TRBV7-9 to TRBJ1-6; D might be TRBD1 (6 bases). The CDR3 sequence is 13 residues long. In germline, CDR1 is SEHNR, CDR2 FQNEAQ (reference sequence). V was shortened by 7 bases and J by 10 bases, with 14 bases between the two germline ends. In nucleotides, the CDR3 is TGTGCCAGCAAACAAAGGGGGGACTCACCCCTCCACTTT. This codes for CASKQRGDSPLHF.

With regard to this clonotype: A much larger clone is a single base away; this may be a read error. This sequence joins TRBV28 and TRBJ1-2; maybe TRBD1 (5 bases). Trimming took off 2 bases at V and 7 bases at J, with 11 bases between the two ends. This CDR3 is 13 amino acids long. Germline V gene lookup returns CDR1 MDHEN and CDR2 SYDVKM. CDR3 sequence: CASSLGHGCGYTF. DNA for the CDR3: TGTGCCAGCAGTTTAGGACATGGGTGTGGCTACACCTTC.

By proportion, this clonotype is medium-sized (0.01 to 0.1%). The genes are TRBV3-1 and TRBJ2-1; the match to TRBD1 covers 7 bases. V trimming: 4 bases; J trimming: 4 bases; junction bases outside the gene matches: 1. This CDR3 is built from 13 residues. Germline lookup yields CDR1 LGHDT and CDR2 YNNKEL (reference sequence). In DNA form, the CDR3 reads TGTGCCAGCAGCCGGGACAGTTACAATGAGCAGTTCTTC. Residues: CASSRDSYNEQFF.